The 32 T cell receptor beta chains reported below all come from one sample, sequenced in a study of blood T cell repertoires in COVID-19. Repertoires were generated with immunoSEQ multiplex PCR, while TCRdb's copy carries only in-frame clones and drops some. The data contain some 250,000 clones, 70% to 90% of them singletons. Sample: peripheral blood. These receptors originate from a woman aged 25 to 45 who had recovered from COVID-19.

This chain joins TRBV2 and TRBJ1-4; 8 bases line up with TRBD1. This CDR3 contains 15 residues. Germline CDR1 is SNHLY and CDR2 is FYNNEI. Trimming took 4 bases from V and 0 from J; bases not matched to a gene: 1. CDR3 sequence reads: CASSGQGPTNEKLFF. The DNA of the CDR3 is TGTGCCAGCAGTGGACAGGGGCCAACTAATGAAAAACTGTTTTTT.

The genes are TRBV6-2 or TRBV6-3 and TRBJ1-5, with 8 bases fitting TRBD1. The CDR3 spans 15 residues. Germline CDR1 MNHEY, CDR2 SVGEGT. The junction had 5 bases not matched to a gene; V was cut back by 5 bases and J by 2 bases. CDR3 residues: CASSHRGAGNQPQHF. In DNA, the CDR3 is TGTGCCAGCAGTCACAGGGGGGCAGGCAATCAGCCCCAGCATTTT.

This chain connects TRBV6-5 to TRBJ1-3; D is unresolved. CDR1 and CDR2 (germline): MNHEY, SVGAGI. This CDR3 spans 14 amino acids. The V gene lost 6 bases and the J gene lost 1 base, with 10 bases spanning the gap. DNA for the CDR3: TGTGCCAGCAGGCGGGAGAGGTCTGGAAACACCATATATTTT. It yields the protein CASRRERSGNTIYF.

The J gene is TRBJ2-7, the V gene TRBV18; weak D call: TRBD1 (6 bases). This CDR3 has 15 amino acids. The V gene lost 3 bases and the J gene lost 2 bases, with 14 bases spanning the gap. In germline, CDR1 is KGHSH, CDR2 LQKENI. CDR3 region: CASSPLGANPYEQYF. The CDR3 DNA sequence: TGTGCCAGCTCACCGTTGGGGGCAAACCCCTACGAGCAGTACTTC.

CDR3 sequence (DNA): TGCGCCAGCAGCTTGGGGGGAGGGGCACCAGATACGCAGTATTTT. As protein: CASSLGGGAPDTQYF. The chain recombines TRBV5-1 with TRBJ2-3; TRBD2 matches at 7 bases. CDR1 is SGHRS, CDR2 YFSETQ, per germline. V lost 0 bases, J lost 4 bases, and 5 bases stayed unmatched. CDR3 length equals 15 residues. Full variable domain (missing parts from reference TRBV5-1 and TRBJ2-3): KAGVTQTPRYLIKTRGQQVTLSCSPISGHRSVSWYQQTPGQGLQFLFEYFSETQRNKGNFPGRFSGRQFSNSRSEMNVSTLELGDSALYLCASSLGGGAPDTQYFGPGTRLTVL.

This sequence joins TRBV19 and TRBJ1-2, with 8 bases identical to TRBD1. The trim removed 7 bases at V and 5 bases at J, leaving 0 bases unmatched. The CDR3 contains 11 residues. Germline V gene data show CDR1 as LNHDA and CDR2 as SQIVND (reference sequence). The CDR3 is CASNRGYGYTF. In nucleotides, the CDR3 is TGTGCCAGTAACAGGGGGTATGGCTACACCTTC. Looking up the rest from reference TRBV19 and TRBJ1-2 gives the full variable domain: DGGITQSPKYLFRKEGQNVTLSCEQNLNHDAMYWYRQDPGQGLRLIYYSQIVNDFQKGDIAEGYSVSREKKESFPLTVTSAQKNPTAFYLCASNRGYGYTFGSGTRLTVV.

This chain joins TRBV5-6 and TRBJ2-2, with 11 bases fitting TRBD1. The germline V gene has CDR1 SGHDT and CDR2 YYEEEE. Trimming cost V 3 bases and J 7 bases; bases outside gene matches: 17. CDR3 length: 19 residues. CDR3 in amino acids: CASSSMASSGQGAYGELFF. In DNA, the CDR3 is TGTGCCAGCAGCTCCATGGCTAGCTCCGGACAGGGGGCTTACGGGGAGCTGTTTTTT.

The chain is built from TRBV5-4 and TRBJ1-2; maybe TRBD1 (5 bases). The germline CDR1 and CDR2 sequences are SGHNT and YYREEE (reference sequence). This CDR3 spans 13 amino acids. V was clipped by 1 base and J by 2 bases, with 6 bases between them. The CDR3 loop is CASSLKGNYGYTF. CDR3 DNA sequence: TGTGCCAGCAGCTTGAAGGGGAACTATGGCTACACCTTC.

The CDR3 nucleotides read TGTGCCAGCACCCACACGCCGGGCAGCACGGCCAGGGGCGAATTTAACTATGGCTACACCTTC. Translation gives CASTHTPGSTARGEFNYGYTF. The rearrangement joins TRBV27 to TRBJ1-2, with a possible D match to TRBD1 (6 bases). V was pared by 7 bases and J by 1 base, with 34 bases between. Per germline, CDR1 MNHEY and CDR2 SMNVEV (reference sequence). CDR3 length: 21 residues.

The chain carries TRBV6-5 and TRBJ1-1; 7 bases are shared with TRBD1. The CDR3 extends over 13 amino acids. CDR1 and CDR2 (germline): MNHEY, SVGAGI. V was pared by 7 bases and J by 7 bases, with 9 bases of the junction left unmatched. CDR3 in DNA: TGTGCCAGCATTCCGACAGGGTCTGGTGAAGCTTTCTTT. Translating gives CASIPTGSGEAFF.

The chain carries TRBV30 and TRBJ1-2; 8 nucleotides agree with TRBD1. In germline, CDR1 is GTSNPN, CDR2 SVGIG (reference sequence). With 1 base clipped from V and 7 bases from J, the junction kept 2 bases outside the gene matches. The CDR3 covers 12 residues. The CDR3 nucleotides read TGTGCCTGGAGTGGGACAGGGCTTGGCTACACCTTC. Residues: CAWSGTGLGYTF. The whole variable domain, filled in from reference TRBV30 and TRBJ1-2, reads SQTIHQWPATLVQPVGSPLSLECTVEGTSNPNLYWYRQAAGRGLQLLFYSVGIGQISSEVPQNLSASRPQDRQFILSSKKLLLSDSGFYLCAWSGTGLGYTFGSGTRLTVV.

The chain uses TRBV11-3 and TRBJ2-7; D ambiguous. Per the germline V gene, CDR1 is SGHNT and CDR2 is YENEEA. The length of the CDR3 is 13 residues. V lost 5 bases, J lost 8 bases, and 16 bases lay in between. The CDR3 sequence is CASSHTGSNKQYF. The CDR3 bases are TGTGCCAGCAGCCACACCGGGTCAAACAAGCAGTACTTC.

A remark on this clone: One end of the junction varies from germline; a read error may be responsible. Other DNA sequences in the sample encode the same CDR3. This rearrangement joins TRBV29-1 to TRBJ1-2; no clear D. The CDR3 length is 11 residues. CDR1 and CDR2 (germline): SQVTM, ANQGSEA. The CDR3 DNA follows: TGCAGCGTGGAAGGGCGGTATGGCTACACCTTC. Protein product: CSVEGRYGYTF.

V and J are TRBV15 and TRBJ2-3, with 8 bases aligning to TRBD2. Germline V gives CDR1 LNHNV, CDR2 YYDKDF (reference sequence). J lost 3 bases, V lost 0 bases, and 2 bases had no gene match. The CDR3 length is 15 residues. The CDR3 DNA follows: TGTGCCACCAGCAGAGAAGCGGGAGTAACAGATACGCAGTATTTT. This encodes CATSREAGVTDTQYF.

The rearrangement uses TRBV3-1 (or the pseudogene TRBV3-2) and TRBJ2-7; D is uncertain. The CDR3 extends over 15 amino acids. The V gene lost 0 bases and the J gene lost 4 bases, with 13 bases spanning the gap. Germline V gene sequence: CDR1 LGHDT, CDR2 YNNKEL (reference sequence). This chain's CDR3 is CASSQDGFSSYEQYF. The CDR3 coding sequence is TGTGCCAGCAGCCAAGACGGTTTCTCTTCTTACGAGCAGTACTTC.

J is TRBJ2-5 and V is TRBV13, with a possible D match to TRBD1 (6 bases). Trimming cost V 4 bases and J 2 bases, with 20 bases left between them. CDR1 and CDR2 (germline): PRHDT, FYEKMQ (reference sequence). The CDR3 spans 17 residues. DNA of the CDR3: TGTGCCAGCAGCTCCCCCCCATCGACAGGAGAGCAAGAGACCCAGTACTTC. Residues: CASSSPPSTGEQETQYF. The variable domain in full, completed from reference TRBV13 and TRBJ2-5, reads AAGVIQSPRHLIKEKRETATLKCYPIPRHDTVYWYQQGPGQDPQFLISFYEKMQSDKGSIPDRFSAQQFSDYHSELNMSSLELGDSALYFCASSSPPSTGEQETQYFGPGTRLLVL.

The CDR3 DNA reads TGCGCCAGCAGCCAAGATTGGGTACGGGGACAGAGACAAGAGACCCAGTACTTC. This codes for CASSQDWVRGQRQETQYF. This rearrangement joins TRBV4-3 to TRBJ2-5; 7 positions agree with TRBD1. The J segment lost 2 bases and the V segment lost 0 bases, leaving 12 bases of the junction unmatched. This CDR3 has 18 residues. Germline V gene sequence: CDR1 LGHNA, CDR2 YSLEER.

The rearrangement joins TRBV19 to TRBJ2-3; 12 nucleotides match TRBD2. CDR3 length: 16 amino acids. Germline V gene sequence: CDR1 LNHDA, CDR2 SQIVND (reference sequence). V dropped 0 bases and J dropped 6; count of bases not matched to a gene: 4. The CDR3 region is CASSIEASGGADTQYF. CDR3 DNA sequence: TGTGCCAGTAGTATAGAGGCTAGCGGGGGGGCGGATACGCAGTATTTT.

The chain carries TRBV9 and TRBJ1-1; D gene uncertain. Per the germline V gene, CDR1 is SGDLS and CDR2 is YYNGEE. The CDR3 totals 16 residues. Trimming took off 0 bases at V and 1 base at J, with 13 bases between the two ends. CDR3 sequence reads: CASSVAPARENTEAFF. Here the CDR3 DNA reads TGTGCCAGCAGCGTAGCCCCCGCCCGGGAGAACACTGAAGCTTTCTTT. Filled out from reference TRBV9 and TRBJ1-1, the complete variable domain reads DSGVTQTPKHLITATGQRVTLRCSPRSGDLSVYWYQQSLDQGLQFLIQYYNGEERAKGNILERFSAQQFPDLHSELNLSSLELGDSALYFCASSVAPARENTEAFFGQGTRLTVV.

V and J are TRBV6-5 and TRBJ1-2, with TRBD1 matching over 9 bases. There are 16 residues in the CDR3. The trim removed 6 bases at V and 7 bases at J, leaving 15 bases unmatched. CDR1 and CDR2 (germline): MNHEY, SVGAGI. CDR3 nucleotides: TGTGCCAGCAGCTACAGAACGGTGGGACAGGGACGTGGCTACACCTTC. Protein product: CASSYRTVGQGRGYTF.

J is TRBJ2-7 and V is TRBV2, with 7 bases lining up with TRBD2. This CDR3 spans 14 amino acids. The ends lost 7 bases at V and 2 bases at J; junction bases unmatched: 8. In germline, CDR1 is SNHLY, CDR2 FYNNEI. The CDR3 DNA follows: TGTGCCAGCAAGTCGGGGGAGGGGACCTACGAGCAGTACTTC. It yields the protein CASKSGEGTYEQYF.

The J gene is TRBJ1-6, the V gene TRBV6-5, with 9 bases aligning to TRBD1. The CDR3 has 14 amino acids. Germline V gene sequence: CDR1 MNHEY, CDR2 SVGAGI. Losses at the gene ends were 6 bases for V and 8 bases for J; bases not matched to a gene: 5. CDR3 residues: CASSGGTGHSPLHF. CDR3 nucleotide sequence: TGTGCCAGCAGCGGCGGGACAGGGCATTCACCCCTCCACTTT.

CDR3 in amino acids: CASSLTSIRGADTQYF. The CDR3 DNA sequence: TGTGCCAGCAGCCTGACTAGCATCAGAGGTGCAGATACGCAGTATTTT. V and J are TRBV3-1 (or the pseudogene TRBV3-2) and TRBJ2-3, with 7 nucleotides matching TRBD2. CDR1 and CDR2 from the germline V gene are LGHDT and YNNKEL (reference sequence). The length of the CDR3 is 16 residues. J lost 4 bases, V lost 4 bases, and 11 bases had no gene match.

The CDR3 here is CASSATGGETQYF. The CDR3 nucleotides are TGTGCCAGCAGCGCCACAGGGGGAGAGACCCAGTACTTC. J is TRBJ2-5 and V is TRBV12-3 or TRBV12-4; 8 bases are shared with TRBD1. Germline trimming cut 6 bases from V and 4 bases from J; bases unmatched to any gene: 4. CDR3 length equals 13 residues.

The chain employs TRBV5-6 and TRBJ2-5; 15 positions match TRBD2. After removal of 4 bases from V and 4 bases from J, the junction contained 5 bases not matched to a gene. The germline gives CDR1 SGHDT, CDR2 YYEEEE. The CDR3 totals 16 residues. The DNA for the CDR3 is TGTGCCAGCAGCGCGGGACTAGCGGGGGGAGGAGAGACCCAGTACTTC. Translated: CASSAGLAGGGETQYF.

The chain uses TRBV6-1 and TRBJ2-1; D is uncertain. With 3 bases removed from V and 9 bases from J, the gap between germline ends came to 18 bases. CDR1 MNHNS and CDR2 SASEGT come from the germline V gene. The CDR3 is 15 residues long. The CDR3 is CASSDRSRRLGEQFF. In DNA, the CDR3 is TGTGCCAGCAGTGATCGGTCCCGTCGTCTCGGTGAGCAGTTCTTC.

The gene calls are TRBV9 and TRBJ1-1; D remains unclear. This CDR3 spans 14 amino acids. Trimming shortened V by 0 bases and J by 4 bases, and 10 bases separated the two germline ends. Germline V gene lookup returns CDR1 SGDLS and CDR2 YYNGEE. The DNA for the CDR3 is TGTGCCAGCAGCGTAGACGCGGGTTCCACTGAAGCTTTCTTT. Residues: CASSVDAGSTEAFF.

V and J are TRBV20-1 and TRBJ2-1, with 8 bases matching TRBD2. The CDR3 is made up of 16 amino acids. Germline V gives CDR1 DFQATT, CDR2 SNEGSKA (reference sequence). V was clipped by 3 bases and J by 1 base; unmatched bases: 8. The CDR3 nucleotides are TGCAGTGCTAGTCCCGGGACTAGTCGATCCTACAATGAGCAGTTCTTC. Amino acids: CSASPGTSRSYNEQFF.

The chain uses TRBV5-6 and TRBJ1-5, with 8 positions matching TRBD1. Losses at the gene ends were 2 bases for V and 6 bases for J; bases not matched to a gene: 7. This CDR3 is 15 amino acids long. Per germline, CDR1 SGHDT and CDR2 YYEEEE. Here the CDR3 DNA reads TGTGCCAGCAGCTTTGGACAGGGTCTTGGTCAGCCCCAGCATTTT. Its protein is CASSFGQGLGQPQHF.

The chain couples TRBV6-5 to TRBJ2-3; maybe TRBD1 (6 bases). CDR3 length: 14 residues. V gave up 2 bases and J gave up 5 bases, with 11 bases separating them. CDR1 is MNHEY and CDR2 is SVGAGI in the germline V gene. The CDR3 loop is CASSYGQGLDTQYF. For the CDR3, the DNA is TGTGCCAGCAGTTACGGGCAGGGGTTAGATACGCAGTATTTT.

V is TRBV7-2 and J is TRBJ1-3; 11 nucleotides match TRBD1. The CDR3 has 14 amino acids. Germline values: CDR1 SGHTA, CDR2 FQGNSA. Trimming took 2 bases from V and 12 from J; bases not matched to a gene: 6. For the CDR3, the DNA is TGTGCCAGCAGCTTAACGGACGGGACAGGGGGCATATATTTT. Amino acids: CASSLTDGTGGIYF.

The gene calls are TRBV29-1 and TRBJ2-7; D is perhaps TRBD1 (6 bases). The V end was cut by 1 base, the J end by 0 bases, with 16 bases between. CDR3 length: 16 amino acids. From germline, CDR1 is SQVTM and CDR2 ANQGSEA. The CDR3 here is CSVEGLRQASSYEQYF. Here the CDR3 DNA reads TGCAGCGTTGAAGGCCTAAGACAGGCGAGCTCCTACGAGCAGTACTTC.